What follows are 19 T cell receptor beta chains derived from one specimen sequenced in a study of cytomegalovirus exposure and HLA in healthy donors. 60 Vbeta and 13 Jbeta primers were used in PCR. Assay used: immunoSEQ multiplex PCR; TCRdb lists only in-frame clones, some missing. The sample holds some 270,000 clones, roughly 80% seen once. Material: PBMCs. The source is a girl aged 2-10 years in good health and CMV-seronegative.

This chain links TRBV30 with TRBJ2-5, with 7 bases aligning to TRBD2. The CDR3 is 12 amino acids. V dropped 4 bases and J dropped 2; count of bases not matched to a gene: 1. Germline-derived CDR1 and CDR2 are GTSNPN and SVGIG (reference sequence). CDR3 amino acids: CAWTSGQETQYF. Here the CDR3 DNA reads TGTGCCTGGACTAGCGGACAAGAGACCCAGTACTTC.

V gene TRBV6-5 combines with J gene TRBJ2-2; D gene uncertain. Trimming took off 1 base at V and 6 bases at J, with 9 bases between the two ends. Per germline, CDR1 MNHEY and CDR2 SVGAGI. CDR3 length: 14 amino acids. The CDR3 DNA follows: TGTGCCAGCAGTTACTACGGGTCCCCCGGGGAGCTGTTTTTT. It is translated as CASSYYGSPGELFF.

The gene calls are TRBV5-4 and TRBJ1-4; D is possibly TRBD1 (6 bases). Germline V gives CDR1 SGHNT, CDR2 YYREEE (reference sequence). V lost 2 bases to trimming and J lost 8 bases, with 13 bases between them. The CDR3 totals 14 residues. The CDR3 region is CASSLQGQSEKLFF. The CDR3 DNA reads as TGTGCCAGCAGCTTACAGGGACAAAGCGAAAAACTGTTTTTT.

This sequence joins TRBV9 and TRBJ2-7; 7 nucleotides agree with TRBD2. With V trimmed by 0 bases and J by 4 bases, 7 bases remained unmatched. This CDR3 region has 15 residues. The germline V gene encodes CDR1 SGDLS and CDR2 YYNGEE. Written as DNA, the CDR3 is TGTGCCAGCAGCGTAGGACCCGGGACTACTTACGAGCAGTACTTC. It encodes CASSVGPGTTYEQYF.

For the CDR3, the DNA is TGTGCCAGCAGAGGGGGGGAGATCTACGAGCAGTACTTC. It encodes CASRGGEIYEQYF. The chain recombines TRBV2 with TRBJ2-5; D possibly corresponds to TRBD2 (7 bases). The end of the DNA is better explained by TRBJ2-7, so the J call may be wrong. Germline-derived CDR1 and CDR2 are SNHLY and FYNNEI. The CDR3 sequence is 13 residues long.

The V call is TRBV18, the J call TRBJ2-2, with D tentatively TRBD1 (6 bases). The germline gives CDR1 KGHSH, CDR2 LQKENI. Trimming cost V 2 bases and J 2 bases, with 6 bases left between them. This CDR3 comprises 14 residues. The DNA of the CDR3 is TGTGCCAGCTCACCAGGGGGCAACACCGGGGAGCTGTTTTTT. This codes for CASSPGGNTGELFF.

The chain carries TRBV10-3 and TRBJ2-1; weak D call: TRBD2 (6 bases). Germline V gives CDR1 ENHRY, CDR2 SYGVKD. The V gene lost 3 bases and the J gene lost 7 bases, with 22 bases spanning the gap. The CDR3 is 17 amino acids. In nucleotides, the CDR3 is TGTGCCATCAGTGATCCCCCTCTAGCGAAGGTTGGGAATGAGCAGTTCTTC. It codes for CAISDPPLAKVGNEQFF.

The V gene is TRBV4-1, the J gene TRBJ1-4; no definite D call. V shed 0 bases and J shed 6 bases, with 11 bases lying between them. CDR1 is MGHRA, CDR2 YSYEKL, per germline. This CDR3 has 15 residues. CDR3 sequence reads: CASSQEGSDYEKLFF. The CDR3 nucleotides are TGCGCCAGCAGCCAAGAGGGGAGTGACTATGAAAAACTGTTTTTT.

Only a few counts were recorded for this clone. This chain joins TRBV2 and TRBJ2-7; TRBD1 matches at 10 bases. Germline V gives CDR1 SNHLY, CDR2 FYNNEI. This CDR3 is built from 15 residues. J was trimmed by 6 bases and V by 7 bases; bases with no gene match: 12. The CDR3 DNA reads TGTGCCAGCAACGCACCCGGGACAGGGGTAAGCGAGCAGTACTTC. Amino acids: CASNAPGTGVSEQYF.

The J gene is TRBJ1-1, the V gene TRBV19; 7 nucleotides match TRBD1. Germline V gene sequence: CDR1 LNHDA, CDR2 SQIVND (reference sequence). This CDR3 spans 15 amino acids. The V and J ends lost 9 bases and 0 bases, in that order; junction bases with no gene match: 10. CDR3: CASNAQGDMNTEAFF. The CDR3 coding sequence is TGTGCCAGCAATGCGCAGGGGGACATGAACACTGAAGCTTTCTTT. The whole variable domain, filled in from reference TRBV19 and TRBJ1-1, reads DGGITQSPKYLFRKEGQNVTLSCEQNLNHDAMYWYRQDPGQGLRLIYYSQIVNDFQKGDIAEGYSVSREKKESFPLTVTSAQKNPTAFYLCASNAQGDMNTEAFFGQGTRLTVV.

The V and J genes are TRBV5-5 and TRBJ2-1, with D possibly TRBD2 on 6 matching bases. This CDR3 comprises 16 residues. Germline CDR1 reads SGHKS; CDR2 reads YYEKEE (reference sequence). V was shortened by 5 bases and J by 1 base, with 16 bases between the two germline ends. CDR3 region: CASRPTALASYNEQFF. The CDR3, as DNA: TGTGCCAGCAGACCTACAGCGCTAGCGTCCTACAATGAGCAGTTCTTC.

The rearrangement links TRBV6-1 to TRBJ2-7, with 7 bases that match TRBD1. The CDR3 is 13 amino acids. V lost 8 bases and J lost 2; bases outside the gene matches: 6. The V gene's germline CDR1 is MNHNS and CDR2 SASEGT. The CDR3 spells CASETGLPYEQYF. The CDR3 DNA reads as TGTGCCAGCGAGACAGGGCTACCCTACGAGCAGTACTTC.

This clone was detected once. The chain has TRBV6-4 and TRBJ2-2; D is perhaps TRBD1 (6 bases). Germline V CDR1 and CDR2: MRHNA, SNTAGT. The CDR3 is 14 residues long. V gave up 5 bases and J gave up 5 bases, with 12 bases separating them. The CDR3 DNA reads TGTGCCAGCAGTTTGCAGGGGTCAACCGGGGAGCTGTTTTTT. It codes for CASSLQGSTGELFF.

J is TRBJ2-1 and V is TRBV5-1; 10 bases match TRBD2. Germline CDR1 SGHRS, CDR2 YFSETQ. V dropped 3 bases and J dropped 5; count of bases not matched to a gene: 5. There are 15 residues in the CDR3. The DNA for the CDR3 is TGCGCCAGCAGCTGGAGAGCGGGAGGGCACAATGAGCAGTTCTTC. As protein: CASSWRAGGHNEQFF.

The V and J genes are TRBV7-9 and TRBJ2-1; 7 bases line up with TRBD2. The CDR3 has 15 amino acids. The V and J ends lost 4 bases and 1 base, in that order; junction bases with no gene match: 4. CDR1 and CDR2 (germline): SEHNR, FQNEAQ (reference sequence). This CDR3 is CASSYWEGSYNEQFF. For the CDR3, the DNA is TGTGCCAGCAGCTATTGGGAGGGGTCCTACAATGAGCAGTTCTTC.

V usage is TRBV6-6 and J usage is TRBJ2-4; 7 bases map to TRBD1. After removal of 2 bases from V and 9 bases from J, the junction contained 10 bases not matched to a gene. CDR1 and CDR2 from the germline V gene are MNHNY and SVGAGI (reference sequence). The CDR3 covers 15 residues. The CDR3 DNA reads as TGTGCCAGCAGTTACGACGGACAGGAAGGGGGCATTCAGTACTTC. It specifies CASSYDGQEGGIQYF.

The V call is TRBV5-8, the J call TRBJ2-5, with 13 bases aligning to TRBD2. CDR3 length: 15 residues. V lost 3 bases, J lost 3 bases, and 2 bases stayed unmatched. Germline-derived CDR1 and CDR2 are SGHTS and YDEGEE. The CDR3 region is CASSYGLAGEETQYF. The CDR3 nucleotides read TGTGCCAGCAGCTACGGACTAGCGGGAGAAGAGACCCAGTACTTC. The full variable domain, with the rest looked up from reference TRBV5-8 and TRBJ2-5, is EAGVTQSPTHLIKTRGQQATLRCSPISGHTSVYWYQQALGLGLQFLLWYDEGEERNRGNFPPRFSGRQFPNYSSELNVNALELEDSALYLCASSYGLAGEETQYFGPGTRLLVL.

The chain combines TRBV15 with TRBJ2-7; TRBD2 is a possible D gene (7 bases). The V gene's germline CDR1 is LNHNV and CDR2 YYDKDF (reference sequence). This CDR3 spans 15 amino acids. V was pared by 6 bases and J by 9 bases, with 24 bases between. DNA for the CDR3: TGTGCCACCAGAGGTCGGGGGGCCCCCCTACGATTGCAGTACTTC. Its protein is CATRGRGAPLRLQYF.

This clone was counted a few times. The chain is built from TRBV27 and TRBJ1-2; D gene unclear. The CDR3 is 17 residues long. Germline loops: CDR1 MNHEY, CDR2 SMNVEV (reference sequence). Trimming took 9 bases from V and 1 from J, leaving 24 bases between them. Here the CDR3 DNA reads TGTGCCAGGACTATTAGTGTCTCGCAGCCTGATAACTATGGCTACACCTTC. This codes for CARTISVSQPDNYGYTF.